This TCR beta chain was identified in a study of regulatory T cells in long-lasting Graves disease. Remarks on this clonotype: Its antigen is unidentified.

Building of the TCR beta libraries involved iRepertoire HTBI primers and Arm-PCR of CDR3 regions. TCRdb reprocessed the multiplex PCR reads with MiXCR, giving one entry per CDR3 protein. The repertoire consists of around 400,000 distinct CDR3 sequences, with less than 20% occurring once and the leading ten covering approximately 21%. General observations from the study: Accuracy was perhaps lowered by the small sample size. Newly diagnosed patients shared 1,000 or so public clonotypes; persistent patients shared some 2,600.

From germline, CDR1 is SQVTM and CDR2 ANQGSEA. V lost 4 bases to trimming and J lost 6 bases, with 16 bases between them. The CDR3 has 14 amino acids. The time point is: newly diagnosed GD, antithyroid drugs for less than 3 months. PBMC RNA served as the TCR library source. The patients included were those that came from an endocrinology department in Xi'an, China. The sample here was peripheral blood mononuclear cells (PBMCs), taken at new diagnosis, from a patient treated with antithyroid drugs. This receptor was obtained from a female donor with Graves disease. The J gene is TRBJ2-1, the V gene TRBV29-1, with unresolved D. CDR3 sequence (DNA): TGCAGCGTTGTCCCGACCCCTCTGTTCAATGAGCAGTTCTTC. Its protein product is CSVVPTPLFNEQFF.